These T cell receptor beta chains were read from a single sample in a study of blood T cell repertoires in COVID-19. Here immunoSEQ multiplex PCR was the method, and the copy in TCRdb shows in-frame clones only, minus some. The data show 220,000 or so clones, about 80% seen once. Source material: peripheral blood. The source of these receptors is a woman in her 30s who had recovered from COVID-19. Each CDR3 is given with its conserved first and last residue. The order of the fields is CDR3 DNA, CDR3 protein, V gene, J gene, D gene. The D gene is left open where the match is weak.

cdr3_nt: TGTGCCAGCAGCCGGTTAGGGACAGGGATATCGCGCACCTTC
cdr3_aa: CASSRLGTGISRTF
v_call: TRBV7-3
j_call: TRBJ1-2
d_call: TRBD1

cdr3_nt: TGCGCCAGCAGCTTGGCCTATGTGGGGCCCGATACGCAGTATTTT
cdr3_aa: CASSLAYVGPDTQYF
v_call: TRBV5-1
j_call: TRBJ2-3
d_call: -

cdr3_nt: TGTGCCAGCAGTTGGCCGGGGACAGATACGCAGTATTTT
cdr3_aa: CASSWPGTDTQYF
v_call: TRBV27
j_call: TRBJ2-3
d_call: -

cdr3_nt: TGTGCCAGCAGCTTGAGCGGGAGGGGCTACGAGCAGTACTTC
cdr3_aa: CASSLSGRGYEQYF
v_call: TRBV5-6
j_call: TRBJ2-7
d_call: TRBD2

cdr3_nt: TGTGCCAGCTCCCCGGGACTAGCGGGAAGAGCCTACGAGCAGTACTTC
cdr3_aa: CASSPGLAGRAYEQYF
v_call: TRBV4-2
j_call: TRBJ2-7
d_call: TRBD2

cdr3_nt: TGTGCCAGCAGTACCGGACAGGCCTTCTCCAATGAGCAGTTCTTC
cdr3_aa: CASSTGQAFSNEQFF
v_call: TRBV9
j_call: TRBJ2-1
d_call: TRBD1

cdr3_nt: TGTGCCAGCAGCTTCGCAGGGGGCTCCGGGGAGCTGTTTTTT
cdr3_aa: CASSFAGGSGELFF
v_call: TRBV5-4
j_call: TRBJ2-2
d_call: TRBD1

cdr3_nt: TGTGCCAGCAGTTTTAATAGCGGGGTCCGTTCCTACGAGCAGTACTTC
cdr3_aa: CASSFNSGVRSYEQYF
v_call: TRBV5-6
j_call: TRBJ2-7
d_call: TRBD2

cdr3_nt: TGTGCCAGCACCCTCGTCGGAGGGCGAGAGGAGCAGTTCTTC
cdr3_aa: CASTLVGGREEQFF
v_call: TRBV9
j_call: TRBJ2-1
d_call: -

cdr3_nt: TGTGCCAGCAGCCCCGCGGCGGTGGCAGATACGCAGTATTTT
cdr3_aa: CASSPAAVADTQYF
v_call: TRBV7-3
j_call: TRBJ2-3
d_call: -

cdr3_nt: TGTGCCAGCAGCAAAGTTCGGGGGGGTCAGCCCCAGCATTTT
cdr3_aa: CASSKVRGGQPQHF
v_call: TRBV21-1
j_call: TRBJ1-5
d_call: -